The present T cell receptor (beta chain) was sequenced within a study of cytomegalovirus exposure and HLA in healthy donors (dated 2017 in TCRdb). A note on the overall study: In an earlier analysis of approximately 500 of the donors, 250 to 350 Gb of sequence data and approximately 100 million unique TCR beta sequences from about 190 million T cells were reported. In addition to the first cohort of 666 subjects, a separate validation cohort of 130 or so different subjects was used. Alongside the repertoire data, information on donor age, sex, ethnicity and CMV serostatus was compiled. High-throughput TCR immunosequencing, statistical association of individual TCRs with disease status, and machine learning were combined to predict cytomegalovirus infection status. The study was designed to test whether signatures of past pathogen exposure could be identified by cataloging public T cell receptors. Of the 300 to 500 genotyped donors, roughly 80% were placed in the genetic ancestry cluster associated with self-reported Caucasian donors. HLA typing included class I and class II loci at four-digit resolution. All discovery cohort repertoires had been generated on a single sequencing platform. Roughly 5 DR-DQ haplotypes were handled as single units for association and clustering, since linkage in the cohort was strong. The study profiled the T cell repertoires of hundreds of subjects by immunosequencing and related them to cytomegalovirus serostatus. An earlier analysis of a few hundred of the donors applied high-throughput TCR beta sequencing to assess whether each TCR beta V gene segment acted as functional or pseudogenic. Among 398 genotyped donors of the cohort, an average of 235,054 unique TCR beta nucleotide sequences were sequenced per donor, roughly a sixth of them non-productive. Approximately 310 gigabases of sequencing data and 91 million or so unique TCR sequences made up an early release that covered over 550 HLA-typed donors. Typing coverage varied by locus: about 629-630 donors for A, B, C, DRB1 and DQB1; approximately 560 for DQA1; more than 600 for DPA1; more than 450 for DPB1. The later analysis used no new phenotypic data to find candidate immune exposures, relying instead on TCR beta sequences and their occurrence across donors. Genome-wide SNP genotypes for about 60% of the 666 donors were used in a later genetic analysis, which treated that subset as a discovery cohort. A later analysis re-examined previously published TCR beta repertoires from roughly 650 donors and added high-resolution HLA genotyping to investigate patterns of TCR occurrence. Study-wide conclusions, independent of this receptor: A later analysis found that HLA-associated TCR beta chains were more clonally expanded and had lower generation probabilities than equally common non-associated chains. The authors suggested that the approach could potentially be generalized to other disease states and immunological phenotypes. In a later analysis, the rate of TCR association differed among HLA loci, with DRB1 alleles having the most associated TCRs and HLA-C alleles having the fewest. The presence/absence analyses assumed that sequencing depth was roughly uniform across donors, and that assumption may not be true. While some public TCRs were present in many individuals, most TCR sequences turned up only very rarely across donors. Correlated functional status among segregating V segments might reflect linkage disequilibrium, but an unknown experimental factor could not be ruled out. CMV serostatus was the only immune exposure information available for the cohort. This cohort had only TCR beta chains sequenced, and the lack of alpha or paired-chain data limited which features could be detected. A further reported finding was that TCR beta sequences accurately predicted the HLA-A and HLA-B alleles for most subjects in the first cohort. According to a later analysis, parvovirus B19, influenza, CMV and Epstein-Barr virus appeared linked to several top co-occurrence clusters. Specific HLA alleles were associated with about 17,000 TCR beta sequences at a false discovery rate of 0.05 in a later analysis. In vitro tests confirmed that a few of the cytomegalovirus-associated TCR beta chains recognize cytomegalovirus antigens. In an earlier analysis of around 600 of the donors, most TCR beta V segments appeared in productive rearrangements about 90% or about 30% of the time, broadly matching IMGT annotations. Because counts were too low, some 17 rarely observed V segments, including chromosome 9 orphons, were left out of the earlier analysis of about 500 of the donors. Strong co-occurrence of HLA alleles, especially DR and DQ, made assigning TCR associations to individual alleles difficult. According to a later genetic analysis, donors in an Asian-associated ancestry cluster had fewer N-insertions in productive TCRs than the approximately 630-donor mean. The 87-base-pair reads could not distinguish some IMGT-functional V segments, including TRBV6-2 and TRBV6-3, so those segments were excluded. According to a later analysis, most CMV-associated TCR beta chains appeared to be HLA-restricted, and the HLA associations seemed to be driven largely by CMV exposure. A group of highly shared sequence variants was considered likely to be a technical artifact of the sequencing pipeline. V-gene and J-gene trimming of TCR beta chains was associated with a missense DCLRE1C variant in a later genetic analysis, and the association was replicated in an independent cohort. The classifier was reported to diagnose cytomegalovirus status with high specificity and sensitivity in both the original cohort and the validation cohort. The study listed 150 to 200 TCR beta chains as associated with cytomegalovirus. Because HLA typing was unavailable for some donors at each locus, only the typed subset was used in association tests.

The library was produced with the immunoSEQ multiplex PCR assay. A mixture of 60 forward primers for TCR Vbeta segments and 13 reverse primers for TCR Jbeta segments was used in the multiplex PCR. The CDR3 region of rearranged TCR beta genes was amplified from genomic DNA by a multiplex PCR assay. The amplified TCR beta libraries were sequenced on the Illumina HiSeq System as 87-base-pair reads. Turning to the authors' computational methods: A later analysis counted about 82 million unique TCR beta chains across the approximately 700 repertoires, and roughly 9.9 million of these chains were shared by at least two donors. Raw reads were error-corrected and collapsed into unique sequences by a nearest-neighbor algorithm in which closely related sequences were merged to remove PCR and sequencing errors. CDR3 sequences were aligned to IMGT reference sequences to assign V, D and J gene segments. For a sequence to be retained, at least a six-nucleotide match to both a V gene segment and a J gene segment was required. A rearrangement counted as productive if the CDR3 had no stop codons and remained in frame with V and J, and every other rearrangement counted as non-productive. CDR3 was defined according to IMGT convention as the region running from the second conserved V-encoded cysteine to the conserved J-encoded phenylalanine. Sequences without an unambiguous match to a single V gene segment were excluded from the earlier analysis of 450 to 750 of the donors. In an earlier analysis of about 590 of the donors, a V segment was called functional when productive rearrangements were above 56.7%, and segregating when the standard deviation between donors exceeded 5%. A statistical classification framework was built to diagnose cytomegalovirus status from the catalog of TCR beta chain sequences. In a later analysis, TCR nucleotide sequences were compared against IMGT/GENE-DB human TR gene sequences so that V and J genes could be assigned. A later analysis assigned CDR3 sequences and most-parsimonious VDJ recombination scenarios with the TCRdist pipeline. A later analysis defined each TCR beta chain by its CDR3 amino acid sequence plus V-gene family, and excluded reads lacking a unique V-gene family. In a later analysis, a few hundred highly shared, low-generation-probability nucleotide sequences were removed to address suspected cross-contamination and a sequencing artifact. In a later analysis, a clonal expansion index for each public chain was calculated from normalized within-repertoire ranks of inferred template counts. In a later analysis, generation probabilities were computed using a VDJ recombination model fitted to out-of-frame rearrangements, and the results were checked against IGoR. In a later analysis, TCR-TCR, TCR-HLA and TCR-CMV co-occurrence was scored with hypergeometric tests, and a repertoire-size bias correction was applied to TCR pairs. A later analysis estimated false discovery rates by permuting HLA or CMV assignments 20 times. In a later analysis, co-occurring TCRs were grouped with DBSCAN, and TCRdist sequence similarity was added when clustering was performed within HLA-allele-positive subsets. For co-occurrence clustering, repertoires with fewer than 30,000 or more than 120,000 public chains were excluded, along with about five repertoires with anomalous nucleotide sharing. TCRdb limited this immuneACCESS table to in-frame rearrangements with V and J called. A share of clones is missing; checked studies link under half to unresolved V genes, and the rest is unexplained. V, J and clone size reflect that table, while D and trimming were determined from the DNA. Counted in this sample were about 140,000 clones; around four fifths of them appeared once. About 1.6% of the sample lies in the top ten.

Comments on this clone: Its antigen is not yet known. Qualities for individual bases were not recorded, and no much larger clone is one base off.

The cohort consisted of 600 to 750 healthy bone marrow donors. At the time of sampling, all cohort members were nominally healthy, though unrecorded immune exposures were likely present. The donor tested CMV seronegative, placing the donor among the 352 seronegative members of the cohort. A peripheral blood sample was provided by each donor, and peripheral blood mononuclear cells were used for TCR beta sequencing. Genomic DNA extraction from the blood cell samples was performed with the Qiagen DNeasy Blood Extraction Kit. Based on the germline V gene, the CDR1 and CDR2 sequences are MGHRA and YSYEKL. Relative to germline, V is missing 2 bases and J is missing 0 bases, with 3 bases of the junction outside any gene match. The CDR3 contains 17 residues, cysteine and phenylalanine counted. Only the CDR3 portion is preserved as DNA: 51 bases, with reading frame beginning at the first base.

This receptor was taken from a man in his forties in good health and CMV-seronegative. Sequencing was carried out using PBMCs. The V and J genes are TRBV4-1 and TRBJ2-1, with TRBD2 identical over 11 junction bases. The DNA sequence follows: TGCGCCAGCAGCCAATTAGCGGGGGGGAGCTCCTACAATGAGCAGTTCTTC. Its protein is CASSQLAGGSSYNEQFF.